The T cell receptor beta chain under discussion was sequenced for a study of blood T cells in healthy people across ages. Note on this clonotype: The antigen remains unidentified.

A second PCR of about 7 to 12 cycles used a sample-barcoded 5' primer and a J-beta primer mix. Tagging of each cDNA molecule was performed by a template-switch adaptor with 12 random nucleotides. TCRdb recomputed calls from the 5' RACE reads with MiXCR, one row per CDR3 protein. The data show around 1,800,000 distinct CDR3 sequences, roughly two fifths seen once. Study-wide points: A greater number of naive CD4+ cells and higher diversity distinguished long-lived donors from aged donors.

V was trimmed by 4 bases and J by 8 bases, leaving 9 bases between them. This CDR3 has 12 residues. Germline CDR1 reads LGHDT; CDR2 reads YNNKEL (reference sequence). Samples each had at least 5.5 micrograms of total RNA extracted. The chain joins TRBV3-1 to TRBJ2-1; D remains ambiguous. The TCR originated in a human donor in good health. The sample consisted of blood. In nucleotides, the CDR3 is TGTGCCAGCAGCCTCAGGTGCCATGAGCAGTTCTTC. This translates into CASSLRCHEQFF.